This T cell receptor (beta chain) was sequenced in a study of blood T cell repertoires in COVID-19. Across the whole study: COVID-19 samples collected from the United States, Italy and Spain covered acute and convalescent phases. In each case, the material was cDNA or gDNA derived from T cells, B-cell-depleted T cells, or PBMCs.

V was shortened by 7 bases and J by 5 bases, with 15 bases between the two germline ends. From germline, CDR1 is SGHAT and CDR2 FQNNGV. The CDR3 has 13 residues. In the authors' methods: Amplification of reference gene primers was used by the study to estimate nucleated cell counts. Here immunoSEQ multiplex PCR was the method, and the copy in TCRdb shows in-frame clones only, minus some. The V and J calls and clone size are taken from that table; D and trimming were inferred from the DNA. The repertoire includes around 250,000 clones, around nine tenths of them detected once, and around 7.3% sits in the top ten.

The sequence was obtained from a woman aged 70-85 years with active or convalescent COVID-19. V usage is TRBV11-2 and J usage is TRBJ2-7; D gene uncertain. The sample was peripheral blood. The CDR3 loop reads CASKNELQNEQYF. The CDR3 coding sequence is TGTGCCAGCAAGAACGAACTCCAAAACGAGCAGTACTTC.